A single sample is the source of the 17 T cell receptor beta chains below, sequenced in a study of blood T cell repertoires in COVID-19. Method: immunoSEQ multiplex PCR; TCRdb's copy keeps in-frame clones and lacks some. Of more than 150,000 clones listed, around 90% were seen once; the top ten hold under 0.7%. Sequencing input: peripheral blood. The receptor source for this set is a man aged 60 to 69 with COVID-19, enrolled during active disease.

V and J are TRBV6-2 or TRBV6-3 and TRBJ1-2, with D unresolved. V was cut by 0 bases and J by 2 bases, with 7 bases left in between. The CDR3 covers 14 residues. In germline, CDR1 is MNHEY, CDR2 SVGEGT. The CDR3, as DNA: TGTGCCAGCAGTTACTCCGAGGGAAACTATGGCTACACCTTC. It yields the protein CASSYSEGNYGYTF.

The V and J genes are TRBV24-1 and TRBJ1-2; D might be TRBD1 (6 bases). The germline V gene has CDR1 KGHDR and CDR2 SFDVKD. The ends were cut back, 3 bases at V and 0 bases at J, with 10 bases in the middle. The CDR3 extends over 15 amino acids. The CDR3 is CATSDPTGSNYGYTF. CDR3 nucleotides: TGTGCCACCAGTGATCCGACAGGATCTAACTATGGCTACACCTTC.

A word on this clone: Other DNA sequences within the sample encode an identical CDR3. This chain connects TRBV28 to TRBJ2-7; 8 nucleotides match TRBD1. The CDR3 totals 13 residues. Germline V gene sequence: CDR1 MDHEN, CDR2 SYDVKM. Germline trimming cut 6 bases from V and 5 bases from J; bases unmatched to any gene: 6. The CDR3 loop reads CASRRTGSDEQYF. The CDR3 DNA reads TGTGCCAGCAGGAGGACAGGGTCCGACGAGCAGTACTTC.

The chain is built from TRBV6-5 and TRBJ1-4; D is undetermined. Trimming stripped 0 bases from V and 7 bases from J, with 12 bases between. CDR1 MNHEY and CDR2 SVGAGI come from the germline V gene. The CDR3 has 15 residues. CDR3 sequence reads: CASSYSREVGEKLFF. For the CDR3, the DNA is TGTGCCAGCAGTTACTCGAGGGAGGTCGGTGAAAAACTGTTTTTT.

This chain joins TRBV27 and TRBJ1-2, with D tentatively TRBD1 (5 bases). CDR3 size: 16 residues. V was trimmed by 6 bases and J by 5 bases, leaving 22 bases between them. Germline V gene data show CDR1 as MNHEY and CDR2 as SMNVEV (reference sequence). For the CDR3, the DNA is TGTGCCAGCAGCCCGGCGGGGGGGTCTGCCCCATATGGCTACACCTTC. Translation: CASSPAGGSAPYGYTF.

V and J are TRBV14 and TRBJ2-5, with TRBD2 matching over 12 bases. CDR3 length: 15 amino acids. J gave up 4 bases and V 4 bases, and 4 bases lay outside the gene matches. The V gene's germline CDR1 is SGHDN and CDR2 FVKESK. The CDR3 here is CASSPQTSGGETQYF. DNA of the CDR3: TGTGCCAGCAGCCCACAGACTAGCGGGGGAGAGACCCAGTACTTC.

This sequence joins TRBV6-5 and TRBJ2-5, with 7 positions matching TRBD1. CDR1 and CDR2 (germline): MNHEY, SVGAGI. Unmatched junction bases numbered 5, after V lost 5 bases and J lost 2 bases. The CDR3 sequence is 14 residues long. The CDR3 region is CASSQMTGQETQYF. The CDR3 nucleotides are TGTGCCAGCAGTCAAATGACAGGGCAAGAGACCCAGTACTTC.

The rearrangement uses TRBV7-9 and TRBJ1-4; D unresolved. V shed 3 bases and J shed 3 bases, with 14 bases lying between them. The germline V gene has CDR1 SEHNR and CDR2 FQNEAQ (reference sequence). This CDR3 is built from 16 residues. CDR3 sequence reads: CASSFNGGRANEKLFF. The CDR3 DNA sequence: TGTGCCAGCAGCTTCAACGGCGGGCGGGCTAATGAAAAACTGTTTTTT. The full variable domain, in which reference TRBV7-9 and TRBJ1-4 provide the parts outside the CDR3, is DTGVSQNPRHKITKRGQNVTFRCDPISEHNRLYWYRQTLGQGPEFLTYFQNEAQLEKSRLLSDRFSAERPKGSFSTLEIQRTEQGDSAMYLCASSFNGGRANEKLFFGSGTQLSVL.

The genes are TRBV6-1 and TRBJ2-1; TRBD2 might be the D (7 bases). Germline V CDR1 and CDR2: MNHNS, SASEGT. Trimming left V 4 bases short and J 0 bases short, with 22 bases between. The CDR3 spans 19 residues. The CDR3 reads CASSAAWGGRDSSYNEQFF. CDR3 DNA sequence: TGTGCCAGCAGTGCTGCGTGGGGGGGCCGGGATAGCTCCTACAATGAGCAGTTCTTC.

CDR3 protein: CASSTYTGGGGGNQPQHF. The CDR3 bases are TGTGCCAGTAGTACATACACAGGGGGCGGGGGAGGCAATCAGCCCCAGCATTTT. This sequence joins TRBV19 and TRBJ1-5; 9 bases are a match to TRBD1. This CDR3 is built from 18 residues. With V trimmed by 4 bases and J by 2 bases, 12 bases remained unmatched. The germline gives CDR1 LNHDA, CDR2 SQIVND (reference sequence).

As for this clone: Distinct nucleotide sequences in the sample also encode this CDR3. This chain uses TRBV27 with TRBJ1-4; tentative D call: TRBD1 (6 bases). CDR1 and CDR2 (germline): MNHEY, SMNVEV (reference sequence). V shed 0 bases and J shed 7 bases, with 12 bases lying between them. CDR3 length equals 15 residues. CDR3 DNA sequence: TGTGCCAGCAGTTTATCGAGGGGGAGAGGTGAAAAACTGTTTTTT. This gives the protein CASSLSRGRGEKLFF.

The CDR3 region has the DNA TGTGCCAGCAGTGCTACAGGGGTGGTGAACACTGAAGCTTTCTTT. It codes for CASSATGVVNTEAFF. This chain connects TRBV25-1 to TRBJ1-1; 7 nucleotides agree with TRBD1. V gave up 4 bases and J gave up 0 bases; unmatched junction bases: 5. CDR1 and CDR2 from the germline V gene are MGHDK and SYGVNS. This CDR3 spans 15 amino acids.

This sequence joins TRBV3-1 (or the pseudogene TRBV3-2) and TRBJ2-2; TRBD2 might be the D (6 bases). The CDR3 totals 14 residues. V lost 0 bases to trimming and J lost 5 bases, with 7 bases between them. Germline V gives CDR1 LGHDT, CDR2 YNNKEL (reference sequence). The CDR3 region is CASSQDGGTGELFF. CDR3 in DNA: TGTGCCAGCAGCCAAGACGGGGGAACCGGGGAGCTGTTTTTT.

This rearrangement joins TRBV5-1 to TRBJ1-3, with D possibly being TRBD1 (6 bases). V was cut by 4 bases and J by 7 bases, with 18 bases left in between. The CDR3 covers 15 residues. The germline CDR1 and CDR2 sequences are SGHRS and YFSETQ. The chain's CDR3 is CASSQTGTTGNTIYF. In DNA, the CDR3 is TGCGCCAGCAGCCAAACCGGGACAACGGGTAACACCATATATTTT. Supplemented by reference TRBV5-1 and TRBJ1-3, the full variable domain reads KAGVTQTPRYLIKTRGQQVTLSCSPISGHRSVSWYQQTPGQGLQFLFEYFSETQRNKGNFPGRFSGRQFSNSRSEMNVSTLELGDSALYLCASSQTGTTGNTIYFGEGSWLTVV.

This clone was detected only a few times. This chain connects TRBV6-5 to TRBJ2-7; tentative D call: TRBD1 (6 bases). Germline CDR1 is MNHEY and CDR2 is SVGAGI. V dropped 8 bases and J dropped 7 bases, with 18 bases sitting between them. The CDR3 is made up of 13 amino acids. CDR3 DNA: TGTGCCAGCCAACAGGACAGCTTAAAGGAGCAGTACTTC. It specifies CASQQDSLKEQYF.

The rearrangement uses TRBV3-1 (or the pseudogene TRBV3-2) and TRBJ2-2; unclear D gene. V gave up 5 bases and J gave up 7 bases, with 8 bases separating them. Per the germline V gene, CDR1 is LGHDT and CDR2 is YNNKEL (reference sequence). This CDR3 is built from 12 residues. CDR3 DNA: TGTGCCAGCAGCAACACCCTCGGGGAGCTGTTTTTT. Translating gives CASSNTLGELFF.

This rearrangement joins TRBV18 to TRBJ2-2, with D perhaps matching TRBD1 (6 bases). Germline assignment: CDR1 KGHSH and CDR2 LQKENI. Trimming cost V 5 bases and J 4 bases, with 8 bases left between them. The CDR3 contains 13 residues. DNA for the CDR3: TGTGCCAGCTCAGACAGGACCACCGGGGAGCTGTTTTTT. This codes for CASSDRTTGELFF.